Presented here are 8 T cell receptor beta chains from one specimen sequenced in a study of blood T cell repertoires in COVID-19. Some clones are missing from TCRdb's copy, which holds only in-frame ones; the method was immunoSEQ multiplex PCR. The table includes around 63,000 clones, more than 75% detected once. What was sequenced was peripheral blood. The receptor source for this set is a woman aged 60-70 years with acute or convalescent COVID-19.

This sequence joins TRBV20-1 and TRBJ2-5, with D possibly TRBD1 on 5 matching bases. CDR3 length equals 15 residues. CDR1 DFQATT and CDR2 SNEGSKA come from the germline V gene (reference sequence). The ends were cut back, 3 bases at V and 4 bases at J, with 18 bases in the middle. DNA of the CDR3: TGCAGTGCTAGTCTTCAAATCTGGGGCCGAGAGACCCAGTACTTC. Its protein is CSASLQIWGRETQYF.

This clone came up once. This rearrangement joins TRBV6-1 to TRBJ1-3; D gene ambiguous. The V gene lost 2 bases and the J gene lost 4 bases, with 9 bases spanning the gap. Germline loops: CDR1 MNHNS, CDR2 SASEGT. The length of the CDR3 is 14 residues. DNA for the CDR3: TGTGCCAGCAGTGAACGGTCCAGGGGAAACACCATATATTTT. Protein sequence: CASSERSRGNTIYF.

CDR3 region: CASSPPKGNTIYF. CDR3 coding DNA: TGTGCCAGTAGTCCACCTAAGGGAAACACCATATATTTT. This chain links TRBV19 with TRBJ1-3; D ambiguous. The V end lost 5 bases, the J end lost 4 bases, and 9 bases lay between the germline ends. The CDR3 consists of 13 residues. Germline loops: CDR1 LNHDA, CDR2 SQIVND (reference sequence).

The V call is TRBV6-1, the J call TRBJ1-4, with 10 bases aligning to TRBD1. Germline trimming cut 1 base from V and 8 bases from J; bases unmatched to any gene: 1. From germline, CDR1 is MNHNS and CDR2 SASEGT. This CDR3 spans 14 amino acids. CDR3 sequence reads: CASSEGTGGEKLFF. In nucleotides, the CDR3 is TGTGCCAGCAGTGAAGGGACAGGGGGGGAAAAACTGTTTTTT.

The chain has TRBV28 and TRBJ1-1, with no clear D. The germline gives CDR1 MDHEN, CDR2 SYDVKM. This CDR3 spans 15 amino acids. The V and J ends lost 8 bases and 1 base respectively, with 17 bases between them. The CDR3: CASLPPSGQNTEAFF. The CDR3, as DNA: TGTGCCAGCCTTCCACCCAGCGGGCAGAACACTGAAGCTTTCTTT.

The V call is TRBV11-2, the J call TRBJ2-7, with D possibly being TRBD2 (6 bases). V was shortened by 5 bases and J by 5 bases, with 19 bases between the two germline ends. This CDR3 contains 15 residues. Germline V CDR1 and CDR2: SGHAT, FQNNGV. In nucleotides, the CDR3 is TGTGCCAGCAGCCCGGACGGGACTTCCACGGACGAGCAGTACGTC. Its translation: CASSPDGTSTDEQYV.

J is TRBJ1-1 and V is TRBV5-1; TRBD1 is a possible D gene (5 bases). Germline V gene data show CDR1 as SGHRS and CDR2 as YFSETQ. CDR3 size: 16 residues. The germline V and J ends were trimmed by 0 bases and 1 base, with 13 bases remaining between them. This CDR3 reads CASSLAGAGSNTEAFF. CDR3 DNA sequence: TGCGCCAGCAGCTTGGCCGGGGCGGGATCGAACACTGAAGCTTTCTTT.

This rearrangement joins TRBV7-9 to TRBJ2-1; 8 nucleotides align to TRBD2. CDR3 size: 15 residues. The V segment lost 5 bases and the J segment 4 bases; nucleotides outside the gene matches: 7. Looked up from germline, CDR1 is SEHNR and CDR2 is FQNEAQ (reference sequence). This chain's CDR3 is CASSPPGGVYNEQFF. CDR3 DNA sequence: TGTGCCAGCAGCCCCCCCGGGGGGGTTTACAATGAGCAGTTCTTC. Together with reference TRBV7-9 and TRBJ2-1, the CDR3 gives the full variable domain: DTGVSQNPRHKITKRGQNVTFRCDPISEHNRLYWYRQTLGQGPEFLTYFQNEAQLEKSRLLSDRFSAERPKGSFSTLEIQRTEQGDSAMYLCASSPPGGVYNEQFFGPGTRLTVL.